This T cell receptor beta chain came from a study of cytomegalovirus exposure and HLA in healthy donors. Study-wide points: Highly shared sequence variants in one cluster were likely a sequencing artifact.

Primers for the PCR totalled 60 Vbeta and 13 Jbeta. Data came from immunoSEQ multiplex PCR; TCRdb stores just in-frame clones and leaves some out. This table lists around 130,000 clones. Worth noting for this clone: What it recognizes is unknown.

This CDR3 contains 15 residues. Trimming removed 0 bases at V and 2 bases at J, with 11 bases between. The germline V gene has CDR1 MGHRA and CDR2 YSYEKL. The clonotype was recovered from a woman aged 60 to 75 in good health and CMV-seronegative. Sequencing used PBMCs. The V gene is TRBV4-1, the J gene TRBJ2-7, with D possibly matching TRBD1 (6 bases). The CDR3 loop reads CASSQDPGAPYEQYF. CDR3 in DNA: TGCGCCAGCAGCCAAGATCCAGGGGCCCCCTACGAGCAGTACTTC.